This T cell receptor (beta chain) was sequenced in a study of control samples from healthy donors and cancer patients. Clones were sequenced by immunoSEQ multiplex PCR, and TCRdb holds only the in-frame ones, with some missing. The table lists 120,000 or so clones, roughly 90% of them singletons. Sequencing was carried out using blood. The receptor comes from a man aged 18 to 30 in good health.

The CDR3 nucleotides are TGTGCCAGTAGTGAGGGACAGGCGAACACCGGGGAGCTGTTTTTT. Translated: CASSEGQANTGELFF. V gene TRBV19 combines with J gene TRBJ2-2; 8 nucleotides match TRBD1. Germline V gene sequence: CDR1 LNHDA, CDR2 SQIVND (reference sequence). V shed 5 bases and J 0 bases; nucleotides not matched to a gene: 2. The CDR3 is 15 residues long.